Listed below are T cell receptor beta chains from one sample, sequenced in a study of T cell responses to AZD1222 COVID-19 vaccine. Method: immunoSEQ multiplex PCR; TCRdb's copy keeps in-frame clones and lacks some. Of about 130,000 clones in the sample, approximately 88% were seen once. Material: peripheral blood, obtained on day 0 of AZD1222 vaccination. The receptors derive from an adult in good health. CDR3s include the opening cysteine and the closing phenylalanine or tryptophan. A D gene is named only where the DNA matches it firmly. Clone size is shown for a subset of rows, as once, few, many or a class of expanded clone.

>TRBD1|-|TRBV6-5|TRBJ1-3
TGTGCCAGCAGTTACATTGGGACAGGGGCTGGAAACACCATATATTTT
CASSYIGTGAGNTIYF
>-|-|TRBV6-5|TRBJ2-3
TGTGCCAGCAGTCCGGTTCCGGCAGATACGCAGTATTTT
CASSPVPADTQYF
>-|-|TRBV5-1|TRBJ2-5
TGCGCCAGCAGCCCCATACGACAGATCCAAGAGACCCAGTACTTC
CASSPIRQIQETQYF
>-|-|TRBV19|TRBJ1-6
TGTGCCAGTAGTATCGGGGGTTCACCCCTCCACTTT
CASSIGGSPLHF
>-|few|TRBV10-2|TRBJ1-5
TGCGCCAGCAGTGATCCGGATCAGCCCCAGCATTTT
CASSDPDQPQHF
>TRBD2|-|TRBV7-9|TRBJ2-5
TGTGCCAGCAGCTTACTTAGGGCTAGCGGGAGTGGTAGAGAGACCCAGTACTTC
CASSLLRASGSGRETQYF
>-|few|TRBV7-9|TRBJ1-2
TGTGCCAGCAGCTTTCAGAGGGACACCCGCTATGGCTACACCTTC
CASSFQRDTRYGYTF
>-|-|TRBV7-2|TRBJ1-3
TGTGCCAGCAGCTTGGGTTCTGGAAACACCATATATTTT
CASSLGSGNTIYF
>TRBD2|-|TRBV15|TRBJ2-7
TGTGCCACCAAACTAGCGGCCGAGATTTCCTACGAGCAGTACTTC
CATKLAAEISYEQYF
>-|-|TRBV21-1|TRBJ2-7
TGTGCCAGCAACAAAGGTGGACGGGAGGCCGAGCAGTACTTC
CASNKGGREAEQYF
>-|-|TRBV24-1|TRBJ2-1
TGTGCCACCAGTCGGGGGAGCTCCTACAATGAGCAGTTCTTC
CATSRGSSYNEQFF
>-|-|TRBV28|TRBJ2-7
TGTGCCAGCAGTTTAAGGGGACCCTACGAGCAGTACTTC
CASSLRGPYEQYF
>-|-|TRBV7-2|TRBJ1-3
TGTGCCAGCAGCTTAGGAGGGACTGTAAACACCATATATTTT
CASSLGGTVNTIYF
>TRBD1|once|TRBV3-1/TRBV3-2|TRBJ1-1
TGTGCCAGCAGCCGGGGACAGGGGATGGGGAACACTGAAGCTTTCTTT
CASSRGQGMGNTEAFF
>-|once|TRBV7-9|TRBJ2-3
TGTGCCAGCAGCCAACGGACCGGGGATACGCAGTATTTT
CASSQRTGDTQYF